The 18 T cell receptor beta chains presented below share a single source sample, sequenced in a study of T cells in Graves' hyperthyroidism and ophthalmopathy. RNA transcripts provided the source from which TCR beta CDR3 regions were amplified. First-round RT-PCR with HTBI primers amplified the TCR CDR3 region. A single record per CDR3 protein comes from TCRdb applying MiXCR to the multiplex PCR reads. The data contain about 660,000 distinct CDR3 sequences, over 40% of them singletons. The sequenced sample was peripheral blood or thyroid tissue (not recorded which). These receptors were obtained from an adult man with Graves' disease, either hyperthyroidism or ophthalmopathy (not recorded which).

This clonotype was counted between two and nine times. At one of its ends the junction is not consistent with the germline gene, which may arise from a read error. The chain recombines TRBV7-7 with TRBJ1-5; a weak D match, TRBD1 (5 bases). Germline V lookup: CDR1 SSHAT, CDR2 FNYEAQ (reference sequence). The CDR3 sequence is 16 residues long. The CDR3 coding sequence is TGTGCTAGCAGCATCGACAGAACCCGAAGCAATCAGCCCCAGCATTTT. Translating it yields CASSIDRTRSNQPQHF.

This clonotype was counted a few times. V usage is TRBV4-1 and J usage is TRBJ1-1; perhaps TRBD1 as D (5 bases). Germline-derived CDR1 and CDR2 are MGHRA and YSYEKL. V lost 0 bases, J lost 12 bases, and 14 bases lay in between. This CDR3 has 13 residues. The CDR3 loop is CASSQDAAGLTFF. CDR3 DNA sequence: TGCGCCAGCAGCCAAGATGCCGCAGGGCTAACTTTCTTT.

CDR3 DNA: TGCAGTGCTAGAGATACAGGCCACGAGCAGTACTTC. Its protein is CSARDTGHEQYF. The V call is TRBV20-1, the J call TRBJ2-7; D may be TRBD1 (5 bases). There are 12 residues in the CDR3. Per germline, CDR1 DFQATT and CDR2 SNEGSKA (reference sequence). Trimming pared 0 bases from V and 5 bases from J, leaving 8 bases between.

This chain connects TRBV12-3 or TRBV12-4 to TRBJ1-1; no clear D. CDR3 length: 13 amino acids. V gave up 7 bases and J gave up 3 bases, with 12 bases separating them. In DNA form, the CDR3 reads TGTGCCAGCAATCTTTACACGGACACTGAAGCTTTCTTT. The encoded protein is CASNLYTDTEAFF.

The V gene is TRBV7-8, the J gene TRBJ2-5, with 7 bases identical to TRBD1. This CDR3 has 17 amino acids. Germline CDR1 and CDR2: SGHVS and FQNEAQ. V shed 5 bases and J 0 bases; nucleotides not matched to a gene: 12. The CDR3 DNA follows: TGTGCCAGCAGCCAAGATCCCGGGACAGTGTACCAAGAGACCCAGTACTTC. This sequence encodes CASSQDPGTVYQETQYF.

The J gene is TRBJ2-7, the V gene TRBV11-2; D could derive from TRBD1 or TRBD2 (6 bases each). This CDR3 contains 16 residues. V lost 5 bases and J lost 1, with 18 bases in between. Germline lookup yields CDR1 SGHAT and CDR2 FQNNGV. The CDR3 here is CASSPRDTGDSYEQYF. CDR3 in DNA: TGTGCCAGCAGCCCGCGGGACACGGGGGATTCCTACGAGCAGTACTTC.

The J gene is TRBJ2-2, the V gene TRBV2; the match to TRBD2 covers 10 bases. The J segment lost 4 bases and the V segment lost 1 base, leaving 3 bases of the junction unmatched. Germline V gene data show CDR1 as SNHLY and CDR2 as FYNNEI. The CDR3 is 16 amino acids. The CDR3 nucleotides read TGTGCCAGCAGTGAAGAGCGGGGGGGCCTCACCGGGGAGCTGTTTTTT. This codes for CASSEERGGLTGELFF. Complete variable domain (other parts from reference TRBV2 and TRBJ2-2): EPEVTQTPSHQVTQMGQEVILRCVPISNHLYFYWYRQILGQKVEFLVSFYNNEISEKSEIFDDQFSVERPDGSNFTLKIRSTKLEDSAMYFCASSEERGGLTGELFFGEGSRLTVL.

The CDR3 here is CATSDSRGKDTGANVLTF. DNA of the CDR3: TGTGCCACCAGTGATTCCAGGGGCAAGGACACTGGGGCCAACGTCCTGACTTTC. This chain connects TRBV24-1 to TRBJ2-6, with a possible D match to TRBD1 (6 bases). CDR3 size: 18 residues. Germline-derived CDR1 and CDR2 are KGHDR and SFDVKD. Trimming cost V 2 bases and J 2 bases, with 15 bases left between them.

The CDR3 DNA follows: TGTGCCAGCAGTGCGGACAACTCCTACGAGCAGTACTTC. As protein: CASSADNSYEQYF. The V and J genes are TRBV7-9 and TRBJ2-7, with D maybe TRBD1 (5 bases). In germline, CDR1 is SEHNR, CDR2 FQNEAQ (reference sequence). The CDR3 loop spans 13 amino acids. The V and J ends lost 6 bases and 0 bases respectively, with 9 bases between them.

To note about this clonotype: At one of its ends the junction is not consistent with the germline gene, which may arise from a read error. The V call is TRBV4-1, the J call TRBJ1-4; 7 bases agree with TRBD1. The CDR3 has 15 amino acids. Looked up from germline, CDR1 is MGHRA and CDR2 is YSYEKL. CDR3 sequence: CASSQGTATNEKLFF. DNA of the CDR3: TGTGCCAGCAGCCAGGGGACAGCAACTAATGAAAAACTGTTTTTT.

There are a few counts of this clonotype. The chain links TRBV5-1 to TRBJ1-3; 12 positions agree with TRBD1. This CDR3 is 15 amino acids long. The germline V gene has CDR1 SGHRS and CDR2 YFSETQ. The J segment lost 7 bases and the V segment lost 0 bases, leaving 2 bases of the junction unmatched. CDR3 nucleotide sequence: TGCGCCAGCAGCTTGGAGGGACAGGGGGCGAACACCATATATTTT. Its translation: CASSLEGQGANTIYF. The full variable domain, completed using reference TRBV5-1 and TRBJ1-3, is KAGVTQTPRYLIKTRGQQVTLSCSPISGHRSVSWYQQTPGQGLQFLFEYFSETQRNKGNFPGRFSGRQFSNSRSEMNVSTLELGDSALYLCASSLEGQGANTIYFGEGSWLTVV.

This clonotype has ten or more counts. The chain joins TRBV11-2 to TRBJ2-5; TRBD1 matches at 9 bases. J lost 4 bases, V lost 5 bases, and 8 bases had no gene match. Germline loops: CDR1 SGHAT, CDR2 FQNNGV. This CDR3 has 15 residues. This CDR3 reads CASSKQGARGETQYF. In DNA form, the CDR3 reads TGTGCCAGCAGCAAACAGGGGGCAAGGGGAGAGACCCAGTACTTC.

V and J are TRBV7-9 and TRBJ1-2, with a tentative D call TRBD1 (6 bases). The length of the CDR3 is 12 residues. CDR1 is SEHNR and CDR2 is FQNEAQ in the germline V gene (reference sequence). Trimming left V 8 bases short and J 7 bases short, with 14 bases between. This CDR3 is CASVGGQGGYTF. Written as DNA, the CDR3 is TGTGCCAGCGTCGGGGGGCAGGGTGGCTACACCTTC.

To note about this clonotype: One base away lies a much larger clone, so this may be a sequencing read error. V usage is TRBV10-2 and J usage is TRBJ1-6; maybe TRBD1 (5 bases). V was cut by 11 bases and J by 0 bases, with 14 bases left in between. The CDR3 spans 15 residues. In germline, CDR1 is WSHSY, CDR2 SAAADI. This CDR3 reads CAGIDSSSYNSPLHF. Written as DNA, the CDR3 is TGCGCCGGCATCGACAGTAGCTCCTATAATTCACCCCTCCACTTT.

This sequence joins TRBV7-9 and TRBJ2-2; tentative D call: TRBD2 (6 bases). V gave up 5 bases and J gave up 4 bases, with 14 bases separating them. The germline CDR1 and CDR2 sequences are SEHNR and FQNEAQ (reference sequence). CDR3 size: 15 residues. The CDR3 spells CASSPLGGVTGELFF. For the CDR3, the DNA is TGTGCCAGCAGCCCACTGGGAGGTGTCACCGGGGAGCTGTTTTTT.

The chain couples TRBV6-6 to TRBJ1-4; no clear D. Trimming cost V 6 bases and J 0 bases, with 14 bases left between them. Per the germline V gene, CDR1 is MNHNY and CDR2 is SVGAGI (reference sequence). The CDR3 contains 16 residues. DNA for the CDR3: TGTGCCAGCAGCCGACATGGATCCTCAACTAATGAAAAACTGTTTTTT. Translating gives CASSRHGSSTNEKLFF.

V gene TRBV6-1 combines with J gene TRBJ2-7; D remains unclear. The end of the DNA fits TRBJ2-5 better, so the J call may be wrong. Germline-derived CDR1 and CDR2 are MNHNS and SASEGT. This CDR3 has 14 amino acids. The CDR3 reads CASSPVRDQETQYF. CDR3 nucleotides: TGTGCCAGCTCACCAGTTCGGGACCAAGAGACCCAGTACTTC.

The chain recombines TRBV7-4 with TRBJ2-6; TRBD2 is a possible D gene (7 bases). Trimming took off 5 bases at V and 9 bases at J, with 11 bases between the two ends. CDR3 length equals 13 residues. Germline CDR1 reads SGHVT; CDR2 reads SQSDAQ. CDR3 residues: CASSLGGRNVLTF. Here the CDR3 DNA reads TGTGCCAGCAGCCTCGGGGGGCGCAACGTCCTGACTTTC.